This T cell receptor (beta chain) was identified in a study of cytomegalovirus exposure and HLA in healthy donors. This table comes from immunoSEQ multiplex PCR, and its TCRdb copy is limited to in-frame clones, with some not included. The top ten clones hold roughly 27% of a sample with about 150,000 clones, just under 85% of them seen once. As for this clone: What it binds is not known.

Study outcomes and limitations: The study recorded 164 TCR beta chains that were cytomegalovirus-associated. In vitro assays verified that three CMV-associated chains recognized CMV antigens specifically. The tendency of first-cohort TCR clusters to co-occur in the roughly 130 validation repertoires emerged from a later analysis. Reports showed the classifier diagnosing cytomegalovirus status with high specificity and sensitivity.

V shed 4 bases and J 4 bases; nucleotides not matched to a gene: 11. There are 16 residues in the CDR3. Germline V lookup: CDR1 SEHNR, CDR2 FQNEAQ (reference sequence). The receptor comes from a young man in good health and CMV-seropositive. The chain links TRBV7-9 to TRBJ2-7; TRBD2 matches 9 bases. The sample consisted of PBMCs. CDR3 in DNA: TGTGCCAGCAGCTCCCCGAGCGGGAGGACCCGGTACGAGCAGTACTTC. Translated: CASSSPSGRTRYEQYF.